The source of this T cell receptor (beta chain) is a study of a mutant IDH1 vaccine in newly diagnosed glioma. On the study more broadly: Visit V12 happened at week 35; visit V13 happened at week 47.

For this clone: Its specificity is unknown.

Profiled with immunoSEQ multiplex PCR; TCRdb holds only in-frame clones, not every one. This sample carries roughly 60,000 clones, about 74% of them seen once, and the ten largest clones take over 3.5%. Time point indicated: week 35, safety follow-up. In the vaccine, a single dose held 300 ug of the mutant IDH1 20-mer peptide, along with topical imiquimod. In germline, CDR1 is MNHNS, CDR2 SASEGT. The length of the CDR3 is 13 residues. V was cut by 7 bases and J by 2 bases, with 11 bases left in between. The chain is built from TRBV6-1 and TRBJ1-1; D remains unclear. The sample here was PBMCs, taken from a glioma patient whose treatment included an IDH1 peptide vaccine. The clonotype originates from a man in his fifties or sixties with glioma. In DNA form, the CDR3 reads TGTGCCAGCACTGATGGACTTAACACTGAAGCTTTCTTT. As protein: CASTDGLNTEAFF.